One T cell receptor (beta chain) is described in this entry. Data came from immunoSEQ multiplex PCR; TCRdb stores just in-frame clones and leaves some out. This sample has about 56,000 clones, with over 90% found just once. Trimming stripped 3 bases from V and 10 bases from J, with 17 bases between. Germline V gene lookup returns CDR1 SGDLS and CDR2 YYNGEE. This CDR3 contains 15 residues. These data belong to a study of technical replicates of blood from several donors. This rearrangement joins TRBV9 to TRBJ1-6; D remains ambiguous. The TCR sequence derives from a human donor in good health. Some clones in this sample may be carry-over from other donors' samples. The sample taken for sequencing was PBMCs. The CDR3 region has the DNA TGTGCCAGCAGCGCAAGAAGGGCGCCGGGGTCACCCCTCCACTTT. Amino acids: CASSARRAPGSPLHF.